Presented here are 31 T cell receptor beta chains from one specimen sequenced in a study of T-cell reconstitution after alpha-beta-depleted transplantation in children. Unique molecular identifiers were used in preparing the TCRbeta library. One entry per CDR3 protein, called by TCRdb with MiXCR from the PCR reads. The sample lists roughly 350,000 distinct CDR3 sequences, approximately 10% seen once, with 2% to 3% in the top ten. The sample in question was PBMCs from the stem cell graft donor, obtained from the stem cell graft. The receptors were gathered from a human donor who donated a stem cell graft to a child with acute lymphoblastic leukemia.

This clonotype was seen ten or more times. The rearrangement uses TRBV5-6 and TRBJ1-1; D gene ambiguous. Germline V gene lookup returns CDR1 SGHDT and CDR2 YYEEEE. The CDR3 totals 13 residues. The V end lost 0 bases, the J end lost 6 bases, and 9 bases lay between the germline ends. CDR3 coding DNA: TGTGCCAGCAGCTTGGACGGGTCTTCTGAAGCTTTCTTT. Translation gives CASSLDGSSEAFF.

The J gene is TRBJ2-1, the V gene TRBV12-3 or TRBV12-4; D gene ambiguous. The germline V and J ends were trimmed by 6 bases and 9 bases, with 12 bases remaining between them. This CDR3 comprises 12 residues. CDR3 region: CASSLLMIEQFF. CDR3 DNA sequence: TGTGCCAGCAGCCTTCTGATGATTGAGCAGTTCTTC.

The V call is TRBV25-1, the J call TRBJ2-6; 7 nucleotides align to TRBD2. V was clipped by 4 bases and J by 0 bases; unmatched bases: 12. Germline CDR1 reads MGHDK; CDR2 reads SYGVNS. CDR3 length: 19 amino acids. This CDR3 is CASSGTLAVEVSGANVLTF. The CDR3 DNA sequence: TGTGCCAGCAGTGGGACCCTAGCGGTGGAAGTCTCTGGGGCCAACGTCCTGACTTTC.

This clonotype has ten or more counts. The chain uses TRBV7-3 and TRBJ2-1; 9 positions agree with TRBD2. Germline values: CDR1 SGHTA, CDR2 FQGTGA. Losses at the gene ends were 4 bases for V and 4 bases for J; bases not matched to a gene: 8. This CDR3 is 16 amino acids long. The CDR3 loop reads CASSSKAGGGYNEQFF. The CDR3 nucleotides read TGTGCCAGCAGCTCTAAAGCGGGAGGAGGGTACAATGAGCAGTTCTTC.

V is TRBV25-1 and J is TRBJ1-1; D is unresolved. V lost 7 bases to trimming and J lost 5 bases, with 5 bases between them. From germline, CDR1 is MGHDK and CDR2 SYGVNS. This CDR3 comprises 10 residues. The CDR3 protein is CASIGTEAFF. The CDR3 DNA is TGTGCCAGCATAGGAACTGAAGCTTTCTTT.

This chain uses TRBV10-3 with TRBJ2-7; tentatively, D is TRBD2 (6 bases). V dropped 8 bases and J dropped 1 base, with 12 bases sitting between them. The CDR3 spans 13 residues. Germline CDR1 ENHRY, CDR2 SYGVKD. CDR3: CAIGVAESYEQYF. CDR3 bases: TGTGCCATCGGGGTAGCGGAGTCCTACGAGCAGTACTTC.

Only a few counts were recorded for this clonotype. The chain combines TRBV2 with TRBJ1-1, with D tentatively TRBD1 (6 bases). Trimming took off 7 bases at V and 4 bases at J, with 22 bases between the two ends. The CDR3 runs to 16 residues. Germline V lookup: CDR1 SNHLY, CDR2 FYNNEI. CDR3 sequence reads: CASTVGGPRGGTEAFF. CDR3 in DNA: TGTGCCAGCACCGTTGGGGGGCCCAGAGGGGGCACTGAAGCTTTCTTT. Based on the CDR3 plus reference TRBV2 and TRBJ1-1, the full variable domain is EPEVTQTPSHQVTQMGQEVILRCVPISNHLYFYWYRQILGQKVEFLVSFYNNEISEKSEIFDDQFSVERPDGSNFTLKIRSTKLEDSAMYFCASTVGGPRGGTEAFFGQGTRLTVV.

The sample holds a few counts of this clonotype. The genes are TRBV20-1 and TRBJ2-7; TRBD2 matches 10 bases. With V trimmed by 0 bases and J by 3 bases, 8 bases remained unmatched. Germline V gives CDR1 DFQATT, CDR2 SNEGSKA (reference sequence). There are 16 residues in the CDR3. CDR3: CSARDPTRLAGYEQYF. The CDR3 nucleotides are TGCAGTGCTAGAGACCCAACCCGACTAGCGGGCTACGAGCAGTACTTC.

This clonotype was seen many times. The rearrangement links TRBV4-1 to TRBJ1-5; D remains unclear. Trimming pared 0 bases from V and 4 bases from J, leaving 7 bases between. This CDR3 is built from 14 residues. Looked up from germline, CDR1 is MGHRA and CDR2 is YSYEKL. The CDR3: CASSQEGANQPQHF. The CDR3 region has the DNA TGCGCCAGCAGCCAAGAAGGCGCGAATCAGCCCCAGCATTTT.

The chain carries TRBV28 and TRBJ2-5; no clear D. The germline V gene has CDR1 MDHEN and CDR2 SYDVKM. V dropped 5 bases and J dropped 1 base, with 11 bases sitting between them. The CDR3 spans 14 residues. CDR3 bases: TGTGCCAGCAGTATCCCTTCAGCCCAAGAGACCCAGTACTTC. Protein sequence: CASSIPSAQETQYF.

This clonotype was detected only a few times. This chain connects TRBV20-1 to TRBJ1-5; D not certain. The CDR3 spans 15 residues. Trimming stripped 1 base from V and 2 bases from J, with 12 bases between. Germline V gene lookup returns CDR1 DFQATT and CDR2 SNEGSKA (reference sequence). The chain's CDR3 is CSARGGMKGNQPQHF. The CDR3 bases are TGCAGTGCTAGAGGAGGGATGAAGGGCAATCAGCCCCAGCATTTT.

This clonotype was seen only a few times. DNA of the CDR3: TGCGCCAGCAGCTTGGGACTAGCGGGAGAGCGGGAGCAGTTCTTC. Protein sequence: CASSLGLAGEREQFF. J is TRBJ2-1 and V is TRBV5-1; 12 bases agree with TRBD2. CDR3 size: 15 residues. CDR1 and CDR2 from the germline V gene are SGHRS and YFSETQ. Trimming took 0 bases from V and 10 from J; bases not matched to a gene: 5.

This clonotype occurred a few times. The gene calls are TRBV12-3 or TRBV12-4 and TRBJ1-5; TRBD1 aligns across 7 bases. Trimming took 6 bases from V and 3 from J; bases not matched to a gene: 8. The CDR3 is 15 amino acids. The CDR3 loop reads CASSSTGAFNQPQHF. CDR3 in DNA: TGTGCCAGCAGCTCTACAGGGGCCTTCAATCAGCCCCAGCATTTT.

In its sample, this clonotype was seen a few times. This sequence joins TRBV21-1 and TRBJ1-4; TRBD1, the table's D call, was not compared with the DNA. TRBV21-1 is noted as a pseudogene. The CDR3 consists of 16 residues. The CDR3 DNA is TGTGCCAGCAGCAAAGGAGCAGGGGGCTCTAATGAAAAACTGTTTTTT. The encoded protein is CASSKGAGGSNEKLFF.

The chain carries TRBV7-8 and TRBJ1-1; no clear D gene. CDR1 and CDR2 (germline): SGHVS, FQNEAQ. The CDR3 consists of 14 residues. Deletions cut 1 base from V and 1 base from J, with 7 bases between. The DNA of the CDR3 is TGTGCCAGCAGCTTAGTTACGCAGAACACTGAAGCTTTCTTT. Translated: CASSLVTQNTEAFF.

This clonotype was counted only a few times. The chain uses TRBV7-2 and TRBJ2-7; the D gene is possibly TRBD2 (6 bases). The V end was cut by 0 bases, the J end by 1 base, with 16 bases between. Germline loops: CDR1 SGHTA, CDR2 FQGNSA. The CDR3 has 17 amino acids. CDR3 DNA sequence: TGTGCCAGCAGCTTAGCTCGGGGGACGACACTTTCCTACGAGCAGTACTTC. Amino acid sequence: CASSLARGTTLSYEQYF.

In this sample, this clonotype turned up many times. This chain links TRBV7-2 with TRBJ1-2; D is ambiguous. Germline V CDR1 and CDR2: SGHTA, FQGNSA. This CDR3 is 13 amino acids long. Trimming left V 3 bases short and J 4 bases short, with 9 bases between. Here the CDR3 reads CASSLGSPYGYTF. DNA for the CDR3: TGTGCCAGCAGCTTGGGCAGCCCCTATGGCTACACCTTC.

V is TRBV7-2 and J is TRBJ1-2; D call uncertain. The CDR3 is 12 amino acids. V was trimmed by 5 bases and J by 4 bases, leaving 8 bases between them. Per germline, CDR1 SGHTA and CDR2 FQGNSA. In DNA, the CDR3 is TGTGCCAGCAGCCGGAACAGCTATGGCTACACCTTC. Translation gives CASSRNSYGYTF.

This clonotype appeared a few times. The rearrangement links TRBV5-6 to TRBJ1-1, with 9 bases that match TRBD1. Trimming cost V 3 bases and J 1 base; bases outside gene matches: 10. This CDR3 has 17 residues. Per germline, CDR1 SGHDT and CDR2 YYEEEE. This CDR3 reads CASSSIGTGIGNTEAFF. The DNA for the CDR3 is TGTGCCAGCAGCTCAATCGGGACAGGGATTGGGAACACTGAAGCTTTCTTT. The entire variable domain, with the rest obtained from reference TRBV5-6 and TRBJ1-1, is as follows: DAGVTQSPTHLIKTRGQQVTLRCSPKSGHDTVSWYQQALGQGPQFIFQYYEEEERQRGNFPDRFSGHQFPNYSSELNVNALLLGDSALYLCASSSIGTGIGNTEAFFGQGTRLTVV.

This clonotype has a handful of counts. The gene calls are TRBV4-2 and TRBJ2-7; TRBD2 matches 11 bases. The CDR3 length is 16 residues. With 0 bases clipped from V and 4 bases from J, the junction kept 5 bases outside the gene matches. Germline-derived CDR1 and CDR2 are LGHNA and YNFKEQ. CDR3 in DNA: TGTGCCAGCAGCCAAGATTACCCTAGCGGGAGGTACGAGCAGTACTTC. Amino acid sequence: CASSQDYPSGRYEQYF.

The chain links TRBV20-1 to TRBJ2-7; D remains ambiguous. The germline CDR1 and CDR2 sequences are DFQATT and SNEGSKA (reference sequence). This CDR3 has 12 residues. V lost 3 bases and J lost 1, with 7 bases in between. The CDR3 sequence is CSASLSSYEQYF. The CDR3 nucleotides are TGCAGTGCTAGTCTCTCTTCCTACGAGCAGTACTTC.

This clonotype was recorded a few times. In DNA form, the CDR3 reads TGTGCCAGCAGCTTAACGGCATTACGCACAGATACGCAGTATTTT. Protein product: CASSLTALRTDTQYF. This chain uses TRBV7-8 with TRBJ2-3; D not certain. The V gene's germline CDR1 is SGHVS and CDR2 FQNEAQ. V was shortened by 2 bases and J by 1 base, with 10 bases between the two germline ends. The CDR3 is made up of 15 amino acids.

This clonotype has only a few counts. The chain combines TRBV9 with TRBJ2-5; D unclear. Germline values: CDR1 SGDLS, CDR2 YYNGEE. The length of the CDR3 is 15 residues. The V gene lost 1 base and the J gene lost 3 bases, with 13 bases spanning the gap. CDR3 nucleotide sequence: TGTGCCAGCAGCGTAACCCCTCGTTGGGAAGAGACCCAGTACTTC. Protein: CASSVTPRWEETQYF.

This clonotype was counted between two and nine times. The chain couples TRBV7-2 to TRBJ1-1; D gene ambiguous. Germline V lookup: CDR1 SGHTA, CDR2 FQGNSA. The CDR3 loop spans 12 amino acids. Trimming pared 1 base from V and 4 bases from J, leaving 4 bases between. This chain's CDR3 is CASSLVFTEAFF. CDR3 bases: TGTGCCAGCAGCTTAGTTTTCACTGAAGCTTTCTTT.

The CDR3 nucleotides are TGTGCCAGCTCACCTACGACAGGGGCGCGGGATACGCAGTATTTT. Its translation: CASSPTTGARDTQYF. V gene TRBV18 combines with J gene TRBJ2-3, with 8 bases matching TRBD1. CDR1 is KGHSH and CDR2 is LQKENI in the germline V gene. The CDR3 spans 15 residues. With 3 bases clipped from V and 6 bases from J, the junction kept 8 bases outside the gene matches. Drawing the rest from reference TRBV18 and TRBJ2-3, the complete variable domain is NAGVMQNPRHLVRRRGQEARLRCSPMKGHSHVYWYRQLPEEGLKFMVYLQKENIIDESGMPKERFSAEFPKEGPSILRIQQVVRGDSAAYFCASSPTTGARDTQYFGPGTRLTVL.

This clonotype was seen a few times. The chain combines TRBV12-3 or TRBV12-4 with TRBJ2-7; 9 bases map to TRBD1. This CDR3 comprises 15 residues. V lost 6 bases and J lost 0; bases outside the gene matches: 6. CDR3 sequence: CASSPWDRASYEQYF. The CDR3 DNA reads as TGTGCCAGCAGCCCCTGGGACAGGGCCTCCTACGAGCAGTACTTC.

The rearrangement uses TRBV5-1 and TRBJ1-2, with 8 bases matching TRBD1. Germline V CDR1 and CDR2: SGHRS, YFSETQ. Germline trimming cut 4 bases from V and 5 bases from J; bases unmatched to any gene: 7. The CDR3 spans 14 residues. The CDR3 spells CASSRDRPAYGYTF. Written as DNA, the CDR3 is TGCGCCAGCAGCCGGGACAGGCCTGCGTATGGCTACACCTTC.

This clonotype was seen only a few times. This chain links TRBV19 with TRBJ2-3, with TRBD2 matching 7 bases. The CDR3 length is 14 residues. Germline lookup yields CDR1 LNHDA and CDR2 SQIVND (reference sequence). V was clipped by 3 bases and J by 4 bases; unmatched bases: 4. This CDR3 reads CASSIGGRSDTQYF. CDR3 sequence (DNA): TGTGCCAGTAGTATTGGCGGGAGATCAGATACGCAGTATTTT.

There are many counts of this clonotype. This chain connects TRBV5-1 to TRBJ1-1; 8 positions match TRBD1. V lost 6 bases and J lost 4; bases outside the gene matches: 5. The CDR3 sequence is 13 residues long. Germline V gene lookup returns CDR1 SGHRS and CDR2 YFSETQ. The CDR3 region has the DNA TGCGCCAGCAAGGACAGGGAGGGCACTGAAGCTTTCTTT. Translation: CASKDREGTEAFF. Full variable domain (rest looked up from reference TRBV5-1 and TRBJ1-1): KAGVTQTPRYLIKTRGQQVTLSCSPISGHRSVSWYQQTPGQGLQFLFEYFSETQRNKGNFPGRFSGRQFSNSRSEMNVSTLELGDSALYLCASKDREGTEAFFGQGTRLTVV.

The chain joins TRBV4-1 to TRBJ2-7, with 7 bases fitting TRBD1. CDR1 is MGHRA and CDR2 is YSYEKL in the germline V gene. V lost 3 bases and J lost 2; bases outside the gene matches: 7. This CDR3 has 15 amino acids. CDR3 protein: CASSHYRDRAYEQYF. CDR3 bases: TGCGCCAGCAGCCATTACCGGGACAGAGCCTACGAGCAGTACTTC.

V is TRBV12-3 or TRBV12-4 and J is TRBJ2-7; 11 bases line up with TRBD2. Trimming cost V 11 bases and J 0 bases; bases outside gene matches: 0. There are 12 residues in the CDR3. Here the CDR3 reads CAGLAGSYEQYF. As DNA, the CDR3 is TGTGCCGGACTAGCGGGCTCCTACGAGCAGTACTTC.